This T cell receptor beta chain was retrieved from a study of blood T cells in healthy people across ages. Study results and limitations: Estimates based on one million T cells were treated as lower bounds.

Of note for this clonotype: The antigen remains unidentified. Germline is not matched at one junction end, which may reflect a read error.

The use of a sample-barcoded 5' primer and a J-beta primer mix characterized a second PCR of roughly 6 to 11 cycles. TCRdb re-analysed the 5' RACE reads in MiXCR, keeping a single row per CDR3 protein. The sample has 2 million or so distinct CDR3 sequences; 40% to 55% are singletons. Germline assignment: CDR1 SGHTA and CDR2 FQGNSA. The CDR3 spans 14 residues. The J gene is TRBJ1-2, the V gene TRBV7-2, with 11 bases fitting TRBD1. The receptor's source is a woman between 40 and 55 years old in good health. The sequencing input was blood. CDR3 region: CASSRDRGMNGHTF. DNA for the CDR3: TGTGCCAGCAGCCGGGACAGGGGGATGAATGGCCACACCTTC.